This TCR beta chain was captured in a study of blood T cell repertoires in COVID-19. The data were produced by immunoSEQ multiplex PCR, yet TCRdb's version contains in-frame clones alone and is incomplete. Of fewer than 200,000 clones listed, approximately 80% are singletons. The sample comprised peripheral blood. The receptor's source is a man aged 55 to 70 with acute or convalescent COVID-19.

CDR3 protein: CATSRDRGLSEKLFF. CDR3 DNA sequence: TGTGCCACCAGCAGAGACAGGGGGCTTTCCGAAAAACTGTTTTTT. The V gene is TRBV15, the J gene TRBJ1-4; TRBD1 matches 8 bases. Germline V gene lookup returns CDR1 LNHNV and CDR2 YYDKDF (reference sequence). J gave up 8 bases and V 0 bases, and 5 bases lay outside the gene matches. This CDR3 spans 15 amino acids.